A single sample is the source of the 23 T cell receptor beta chains below, sequenced in a study of shared clonotypes between healthy human individuals. Naive CD8 populations comprised CD45RO-negative cells positively selected for CCR7, excluding terminally differentiated effector memory CD45RA+ cells. The repertoire was sequenced with immunoSEQ multiplex PCR; TCRdb's copy has only in-frame clones and lacks some. The sample lists around 560,000 clones, approximately 95% occurring once. Material: naive CD8+ T cells sorted from blood. Source of these receptors: a woman aged 30 to 39 in good health.

The chain couples TRBV4-1 to TRBJ2-7; TRBD1 might be the D (5 bases). Germline CDR1 reads MGHRA; CDR2 reads YSYEKL. The V and J ends lost 3 bases and 2 bases respectively, with 11 bases between them. CDR3 length: 14 residues. The CDR3 here is CASSHGTGAYEQYF. In DNA form, the CDR3 reads TGCGCCAGCAGCCACGGAACAGGTGCCTACGAGCAGTACTTC.

The rearrangement uses TRBV13 and TRBJ2-2, with 7 bases lining up with TRBD2. CDR1 is PRHDT, CDR2 FYEKMQ, per germline (reference sequence). This CDR3 region has 20 residues. The junction had 17 bases not matched to a gene; V was cut back by 4 bases and J by 0 bases. The CDR3 protein is CASSSEGVGGSDPNTGELFF. The CDR3 DNA follows: TGTGCCAGCAGCTCCGAGGGAGTTGGCGGGAGTGACCCGAACACCGGGGAGCTGTTTTTT.

This chain uses TRBV19 with TRBJ1-4; D remains ambiguous. Trimming removed 6 bases at V and 5 bases at J, with 4 bases between. There are 11 residues in the CDR3. Germline CDR1 reads LNHDA; CDR2 reads SQIVND (reference sequence). This CDR3 is CASRENEKLFF. CDR3 nucleotides: TGTGCCAGTAGGGAAAATGAAAAACTGTTTTTT.

V gene TRBV9 combines with J gene TRBJ2-1; 12 bases line up with TRBD2. Losses at the gene ends were 0 bases for V and 7 bases for J; bases not matched to a gene: 5. The germline CDR1 and CDR2 sequences are SGDLS and YYNGEE. The CDR3 runs to 16 residues. The CDR3 loop reads CASSVGTSGVDNEQFF. CDR3 bases: TGTGCCAGCAGCGTAGGGACTAGCGGGGTCGATAATGAGCAGTTCTTC.

The J gene is TRBJ2-7, the V gene TRBV28; possibly TRBD1 for D (6 bases). The CDR3 covers 16 residues. V lost 6 bases and J lost 0, with 18 bases in between. Germline CDR1 and CDR2: MDHEN and SYDVKM. CDR3 residues: CASSFTGYGISYEQYF. In DNA, the CDR3 is TGTGCCAGCAGCTTCACAGGGTACGGGATCTCCTACGAGCAGTACTTC. Supplemented by reference TRBV28 and TRBJ2-7, the full variable domain reads DVKVTQSSRYLVKRTGEKVFLECVQDMDHENMFWYRQDPGLGLRLIYFSYDVKMKEKGDIPEGYSVSREKKERFSLILESASTNQTSMYLCASSFTGYGISYEQYFGPGTRLTVT.

This clone was seen a single time. V gene TRBV18 combines with J gene TRBJ2-7; TRBD1 matches at 10 bases. The trim removed 0 bases at V and 3 bases at J, leaving 5 bases unmatched. Germline-derived CDR1 and CDR2 are KGHSH and LQKENI. This CDR3 is 16 amino acids long. This chain's CDR3 is CASSPPAGQGIYEQYF. The CDR3, as DNA: TGTGCCAGCTCACCACCAGCGGGACAGGGGATCTACGAGCAGTACTTC.

The chain combines TRBV6-6 with TRBJ2-1; 10 bases align to TRBD2. The CDR3 is 16 amino acids. V dropped 4 bases and J dropped 7; count of bases not matched to a gene: 10. Germline values: CDR1 MNHNY, CDR2 SVGAGI (reference sequence). CDR3 sequence: CASSSLGLAERNEQFF. CDR3 coding DNA: TGTGCCAGCAGTTCGTTAGGACTAGCGGAGAGGAATGAGCAGTTCTTC.

This rearrangement joins TRBV30 to TRBJ2-7; possible D gene TRBD2, 5 bases. Trimming removed 1 base at V and 0 bases at J, with 22 bases between. The CDR3 has 18 amino acids. From germline, CDR1 is GTSNPN and CDR2 SVGIG (reference sequence). The CDR3 loop is CAWSDATTWEKGSYEQYF. The CDR3 coding sequence is TGTGCCTGGAGTGACGCCACGACGTGGGAGAAGGGCTCCTACGAGCAGTACTTC.

The V and J genes are TRBV4-1 and TRBJ2-5; D is ambiguous. CDR3 length: 13 amino acids. V lost 1 base to trimming and J lost 1 base, with 4 bases between them. In germline, CDR1 is MGHRA, CDR2 YSYEKL. The CDR3 reads CASSQVTQETQYF. The CDR3 DNA reads TGCGCCAGCAGCCAAGTTACCCAAGAGACCCAGTACTTC.

The rearrangement links TRBV29-1 to TRBJ1-2; D is ambiguous. Germline loops: CDR1 SQVTM, CDR2 ANQGSEA. Deletions cut 6 bases from V and 4 bases from J, with 12 bases between. The length of the CDR3 is 12 residues. CDR3 nucleotides: TGCAGCGTCGCGGCACAGTTCTATGGCTACACCTTC. This gives the protein CSVAAQFYGYTF. The whole variable domain, remainder taken from reference TRBV29-1 and TRBJ1-2, is SAVISQKPSRDICQRGTSLTIQCQVDSQVTMMFWYRQQPGQSLTLIATANQGSEATYESGFVIDKFPISRPNLTFSTLTVSNMSPEDSSIYLCSVAAQFYGYTFGSGTRLTVV.

Notes on this clone: Other DNA sequences from this sample encode an identical CDR3 as well. This chain uses TRBV5-5 with TRBJ2-7, with D hard to call. The CDR3 is 11 residues long. Germline V CDR1 and CDR2: SGHKS, YYEKEE (reference sequence). Trimming removed 4 bases at V and 4 bases at J, with 6 bases between. The CDR3 sequence is CASSLGYEQYF. The CDR3, as DNA: TGTGCCAGCAGCCTGGGGTACGAGCAGTACTTC.

In this sample, this clone turned up once. The J gene is TRBJ2-2, the V gene TRBV6-5; D is ambiguous. CDR1 is MNHEY, CDR2 SVGAGI, per germline. This CDR3 contains 13 residues. Deletions cut 8 bases from V and 6 bases from J, with 13 bases between. The CDR3 here is CASLQTIAGELFF. The CDR3 coding sequence is TGTGCCAGCCTTCAGACAATAGCCGGGGAGCTGTTTTTT.

The V and J genes are TRBV13 and TRBJ2-7; 15 nucleotides match TRBD2. The CDR3 contains 18 residues. CDR1 is PRHDT, CDR2 FYEKMQ, per germline (reference sequence). V shed 5 bases and J 1 base; nucleotides not matched to a gene: 9. The CDR3 nucleotides are TGTGCCAGCAGCGCCGGACTAGCGGGAGGGCCTCGGTCCTACGAGCAGTACTTC. It encodes CASSAGLAGGPRSYEQYF.

This rearrangement joins TRBV4-1 to TRBJ1-5; D remains ambiguous. This CDR3 has 15 residues. Germline assignment: CDR1 MGHRA and CDR2 YSYEKL. V lost 0 bases to trimming and J lost 3 bases, with 9 bases between them. The CDR3 spells CASSQDPSSNQPQHF. CDR3 sequence (DNA): TGCGCCAGCAGCCAAGATCCGAGTTCCAATCAGCCCCAGCATTTT.

J is TRBJ2-1 and V is TRBV5-1; D is uncertain. The V gene lost 0 bases and the J gene lost 6 bases, with 7 bases spanning the gap. This CDR3 is 13 amino acids long. Germline V gene sequence: CDR1 SGHRS, CDR2 YFSETQ. CDR3 sequence (DNA): TGCGCCAGCAGCTTGGGGCACCCCAATGAGCAGTTCTTC. Its protein product is CASSLGHPNEQFF.

Regarding this clone: The identical CDR3 is also encoded by other nucleotide sequences in the sample. V gene TRBV5-1 combines with J gene TRBJ2-7; D possibly matches TRBD1 or TRBD2 (5 bases each). The V gene lost 0 bases and the J gene lost 2 bases, with 9 bases spanning the gap. From germline, CDR1 is SGHRS and CDR2 YFSETQ. The CDR3 runs to 14 residues. The CDR3 reads CASSLGGSPYEQYF. For the CDR3, the DNA is TGCGCCAGCAGCTTGGGGGGGTCCCCCTACGAGCAGTACTTC.

With respect to this clone: The sample holds other DNA sequences that translate to the same CDR3. V gene TRBV20-1 combines with J gene TRBJ2-7; D call uncertain. Between the trimmed V and J ends, which lost 0 bases and 4 bases, there was a span of 4 bases. CDR1 and CDR2 (germline): DFQATT, SNEGSKA (reference sequence). The CDR3 has 11 amino acids. The CDR3 DNA follows: TGCAGTGCTAGAGAGGGTTACGAGCAGTACTTC. As protein: CSAREGYEQYF.

This clone showed up just once. The chain links TRBV5-4 to TRBJ2-6; the match to TRBD2 covers 14 bases. Trimming removed 4 bases from V and 0 bases from J; junction bases left unmatched: 6. The CDR3 runs to 19 residues. Germline V gene data show CDR1 as SGHNT and CDR2 as YYREEE (reference sequence). CDR3 DNA: TGTGCCAGCAGCCCGACTAGCGGGAGGGCAAGCTCTGGGGCCAACGTCCTGACTTTC. Translated, it gives CASSPTSGRASSGANVLTF.

Concerning this clone: Within the sample, other DNA sequences also encode this same CDR3. The rearrangement uses TRBV9 and TRBJ1-1; D perhaps matches TRBD1 (5 bases). Per the germline V gene, CDR1 is SGDLS and CDR2 is YYNGEE. Trimming removed 4 bases from V and 3 bases from J, with 13 bases in between. The length of the CDR3 is 14 residues. The CDR3 region is CASSPVGGYTEAFF. The CDR3 DNA reads as TGTGCCAGCAGCCCCGTTGGGGGATACACTGAAGCTTTCTTT.

This clone showed up just once. V usage is TRBV28 and J usage is TRBJ1-5, with D possibly matching TRBD1 (6 bases). This CDR3 is built from 15 residues. Between the trimmed V and J ends, which lost 3 bases and 0 bases, there was a span of 9 bases. Germline CDR1 reads MDHEN; CDR2 reads SYDVKM. The CDR3 is CASSFGGFSNQPQHF. The CDR3 DNA is TGTGCCAGCAGTTTCGGGGGCTTTAGCAATCAGCCCCAGCATTTT.

The chain combines TRBV2 with TRBJ2-7; 9 bases fit TRBD2. CDR1 and CDR2 from the germline V gene are SNHLY and FYNNEI. After removal of 1 base from V and 2 bases from J, the junction contained 15 bases not matched to a gene. This CDR3 is built from 19 residues. DNA for the CDR3: TGTGCCAGCAGTGAAGAAGTGATAGGGCTAGCGGGAACCACCTACGAGCAGTACTTC. Translating gives CASSEEVIGLAGTTYEQYF. Supplemented by reference TRBV2 and TRBJ2-7, the full variable domain reads EPEVTQTPSHQVTQMGQEVILRCVPISNHLYFYWYRQILGQKVEFLVSFYNNEISEKSEIFDDQFSVERPDGSNFTLKIRSTKLEDSAMYFCASSEEVIGLAGTTYEQYFGPGTRLTVT.

CDR3: CAGGEELSYEQYF. As DNA, the CDR3 is TGTGCCGGAGGGGAAGAGCTCTCCTACGAGCAGTACTTC. The J gene is TRBJ2-7, the V gene TRBV2; a possible D gene is TRBD2 (6 bases). The germline gives CDR1 SNHLY, CDR2 FYNNEI. V dropped 11 bases and J dropped 0 bases, with 14 bases sitting between them. The CDR3 extends over 13 amino acids.

The chain combines TRBV28 with TRBJ1-2, with D perhaps TRBD1 (5 bases). Germline-derived CDR1 and CDR2 are MDHEN and SYDVKM. V shed 8 bases and J shed 3 bases, with 16 bases lying between them. The CDR3 is 14 residues long. CDR3 sequence reads: CASVPQGVDYGYTF. DNA of the CDR3: TGTGCCAGCGTACCTCAAGGGGTCGACTATGGCTACACCTTC.